One and the same sample provided the 26 T cell receptor beta chains below, sequenced in a study of spatial heterogeneity in lung cancer. Broader study findings: Within tumors, counts of expanded alpha and beta TCRs tracked tumor mutation counts.

As to time point: sample taken at primary tumor resection. Antigens of these TCRs are unknown. From the 5' RACE reads, TCRdb called clonotypes with MiXCR, one entry per CDR3 protein. The sample consists of 5,600 or so distinct CDR3 sequences, over 4% of them appearing once. Here the sequenced sample was lung tumor tissue, taken at surgery. These receptors were collected from a male donor with early-stage non-small cell lung cancer.

This clonotype was counted ten times or more. The chain recombines TRBV5-4 with TRBJ2-1; unclear D gene. V was trimmed by 2 bases and J by 0 bases, leaving 6 bases between them. Germline CDR1 is SGHNT and CDR2 is YYREEE (reference sequence). This CDR3 contains 14 residues. The CDR3 protein is CASSLSSSYNEQFF. The DNA for the CDR3 is TGTGCCAGCAGCTTATCGAGCTCCTACAATGAGCAGTTCTTC. The complete variable domain, with remaining parts taken from reference TRBV5-4 and TRBJ2-1, reads ETGVTQSPTHLIKTRGQQVTLRCSSQSGHNTVSWYQQALGQGPQFIFQYYREEENGRGNFPPRFSGLQFPNYSSELNVNALELDDSALYLCASSLSSSYNEQFFGPGTRLTVL.

This clonotype is medium-sized by share. V and J are TRBV5-8 and TRBJ1-2; D might be TRBD1 (6 bases). The CDR3 is 13 residues long. Germline assignment: CDR1 SGHTS and CDR2 YDEGEE. V was pared by 2 bases and J by 2 bases, with 7 bases between. This chain's CDR3 is CASSFGGNYGYTF. CDR3 bases: TGTGCCAGCAGCTTCGGGGGCAACTATGGCTACACCTTC.

This clonotype appeared many times. The chain joins TRBV20-1 to TRBJ1-2; D perhaps matches TRBD1 (6 bases). The CDR3 runs to 16 residues. The germline CDR1 and CDR2 sequences are DFQATT and SNEGSKA (reference sequence). V lost 5 bases and J 1 base, leaving 20 bases between the germline ends. The CDR3 is CSAFPSEGGGNYGYTF. The CDR3 region has the DNA TGCAGTGCTTTCCCCAGTGAAGGGGGAGGTAACTATGGCTACACCTTC.

In its sample, this clonotype was seen many times. V usage is TRBV2 and J usage is TRBJ1-1; no clear D gene. Germline CDR1 SNHLY, CDR2 FYNNEI. CDR3 length: 12 amino acids. The CDR3 loop is CALVVRSSEAFF. In DNA, the CDR3 is TGTGCGCTGGTGGTCCGATCCAGTGAAGCTTTCTTT.

This clonotype was seen ten or more times. The chain has TRBV2 and TRBJ1-6, with D possibly TRBD1 on 5 matching bases. The CDR3 loop spans 15 amino acids. Germline lookup yields CDR1 SNHLY and CDR2 FYNNEI. With 5 bases removed from V and 0 bases from J, the gap between germline ends came to 8 bases. The CDR3 loop reads CASSSDSSYNSPLHF. The CDR3 DNA is TGTGCCAGCAGTTCCGACAGCTCCTATAATTCACCCCTCCACTTT.

This clonotype was counted ten times or more. This chain links TRBV9 with TRBJ2-5, with D uncertain. This CDR3 region has 15 residues. V was trimmed by 3 bases and J by 0 bases, leaving 12 bases between them. The germline CDR1 and CDR2 sequences are SGDLS and YYNGEE. As DNA, the CDR3 is TGTGCCAGCAGCGCCCGTACAGATTACCAAGAGACCCAGTACTTC. Protein sequence: CASSARTDYQETQYF. Looking up the rest from reference TRBV9 and TRBJ2-5 gives the full variable domain: DSGVTQTPKHLITATGQRVTLRCSPRSGDLSVYWYQQSLDQGLQFLIQYYNGEERAKGNILERFSAQQFPDLHSELNLSSLELGDSALYFCASSARTDYQETQYFGPGTRLLVL.

This chain connects TRBV6-5 to TRBJ1-2; D may be TRBD1 (5 bases). V was trimmed by 3 bases and J by 7 bases, leaving 15 bases between them. CDR3 length: 14 amino acids. Germline CDR1 is MNHEY and CDR2 is SVGAGI. The CDR3 DNA sequence: TGTGCCAGCAGTTATGGCAGGGAGCGGTCTGGCTACACCTTC. This gives the protein CASSYGRERSGYTF.

This clonotype was counted ten times or more. The chain combines TRBV29-1 with TRBJ1-2, with D possibly matching TRBD1 (6 bases). In germline, CDR1 is SQVTM, CDR2 ANQGSEA. Between the trimmed V and J ends, which lost 4 bases and 6 bases, there was a span of 12 bases. This CDR3 has 12 amino acids. As DNA, the CDR3 is TGCAGCGTTGGTAGGGGGGGTGATGGCTACACCTTC. Its protein product is CSVGRGGDGYTF.

This clonotype occurred many times. This chain connects TRBV2 to TRBJ1-4, with unresolved D. V dropped 4 bases and J dropped 8 bases, with 11 bases sitting between them. The CDR3 has 13 amino acids. CDR1 is SNHLY, CDR2 FYNNEI, per germline. The CDR3 nucleotides read TGTGCCAGCAGTGGAGGACGACGGGAAAAACTGTTTTTT. As protein: CASSGGRREKLFF.

This clonotype has a count of ten or more. This chain uses TRBV5-4 with TRBJ2-2; D is possibly TRBD1 (7 bases). Trimming removed 3 bases at V and 6 bases at J, with 12 bases between. Per the germline V gene, CDR1 is SGHNT and CDR2 is YYREEE (reference sequence). The CDR3 sequence is 14 residues long. Here the CDR3 DNA reads TGTGCCAGCAGCTCGGGGGACAGCCCCGGGGAGCTGTTTTTT. This translates into CASSSGDSPGELFF.

By sample fraction, this clonotype is medium-sized. The chain uses TRBV29-1 and TRBJ2-5, with 7 bases matching TRBD1. Germline assignment: CDR1 SQVTM and CDR2 ANQGSEA. Trimming cost V 7 bases and J 5 bases; bases outside gene matches: 4. The CDR3 contains 11 residues. CDR3 sequence (DNA): TGCAGCGGAGACAGGGACGAGACCCAGTACTTC. The encoded protein is CSGDRDETQYF.

Worth noting for this clonotype: A much larger clonotype is one base distant, so this may be a read error. This chain connects TRBV20-1 to TRBJ2-1, with a tentative D call TRBD2 (6 bases). Germline V CDR1 and CDR2: DFQATT, SNEGSKA (reference sequence). The CDR3 consists of 12 residues. The V gene lost 6 bases and the J gene lost 6 bases, with 12 bases spanning the gap. CDR3 sequence (DNA): TGCAGTGCAAGCGGAGGGGTCAATGAGCAGTTCTTC. The encoded protein is CSASGGVNEQFF.

By sample fraction, this clonotype is medium-sized. J is TRBJ2-1 and V is TRBV13; 8 positions agree with TRBD1. This CDR3 has 19 residues. The germline V gene encodes CDR1 PRHDT and CDR2 FYEKMQ (reference sequence). The V and J ends lost 4 bases and 0 bases, in that order; junction bases with no gene match: 14. The CDR3 coding sequence is TGTGCCAGCAGCTCACCGGGACAGGCCTTCTCGAGCTCCTACAATGAGCAGTTCTTC. Encoded protein: CASSSPGQAFSSSYNEQFF. The complete variable domain, with remaining parts taken from reference TRBV13 and TRBJ2-1, reads AAGVIQSPRHLIKEKRETATLKCYPIPRHDTVYWYQQGPGQDPQFLISFYEKMQSDKGSIPDRFSAQQFSDYHSELNMSSLELGDSALYFCASSSPGQAFSSSYNEQFFGPGTRLTVL.

This clonotype was seen at least ten times. As DNA, the CDR3 is TGTGCCAGCAGCTTAGATAACAGGGCTATTCACAATGAGCAGTTCTTC. Its protein product is CASSLDNRAIHNEQFF. The chain uses TRBV7-2 and TRBJ2-1; possible D gene TRBD1, 6 bases. The CDR3 loop spans 16 amino acids. Germline CDR1 and CDR2: SGHTA and FQGNSA. V lost 1 base and J 5 bases, leaving 15 bases between the germline ends.

This clonotype has ten or more counts. V is TRBV20-1 and J is TRBJ2-1; tentatively, D is TRBD2 (5 bases). V lost 2 bases to trimming and J lost 5 bases, with 16 bases between them. CDR3 length equals 15 residues. The germline gives CDR1 DFQATT, CDR2 SNEGSKA (reference sequence). In nucleotides, the CDR3 is TGCAGTGCTAGACCCTTAACCGGGGAAAACAATGAGCAGTTCTTC. This encodes CSARPLTGENNEQFF.

This clonotype occurred a few times. The V and J genes are TRBV6-1 and TRBJ2-6, with D tentatively TRBD1 (6 bases). CDR3 length equals 19 residues. In germline, CDR1 is MNHNS, CDR2 SASEGT. Trimming cost V 8 bases and J 4 bases, with 27 bases left between them. The CDR3 sequence: CASPADFRGSSTGANVLTF. The CDR3 DNA reads as TGTGCCAGCCCCGCGGATTTCAGGGGATCTAGTACCGGGGCCAACGTCCTGACTTTC.

This clonotype appeared many times. The chain joins TRBV10-3 to TRBJ2-5; TRBD1 matches at 7 bases. The V and J ends lost 3 bases and 5 bases, in that order; junction bases with no gene match: 6. The CDR3 length is 14 residues. Germline-derived CDR1 and CDR2 are ENHRY and SYGVKD. The CDR3 DNA is TGTGCCATCAGTGAACTCGGCAGGGGGGAGACCCAGTACTTC. Translation: CAISELGRGETQYF.

The V gene is TRBV20-1, the J gene TRBJ2-5; TRBD1 aligns across 7 bases. The CDR3 is made up of 14 amino acids. Germline V CDR1 and CDR2: DFQATT, SNEGSKA (reference sequence). V shed 3 bases, J shed 2 bases, and the junction held 6 bases outside the gene matches. The CDR3 here is CSASGTEHQETQYF. The CDR3 bases are TGCAGTGCTAGCGGGACAGAACATCAAGAGACCCAGTACTTC.

This clonotype was seen repeatedly, ten times or more. The chain carries TRBV19 and TRBJ1-2, with D unclear. This CDR3 is 9 amino acids long. Germline-derived CDR1 and CDR2 are LNHDA and SQIVND (reference sequence). V was pared by 8 bases and J by 4 bases, with 2 bases between. The CDR3 region is CASVYGYTF. The CDR3 DNA is TGTGCCAGTGTCTATGGCTACACCTTC.

By proportion, this clonotype is medium-sized. V is TRBV12-3 or TRBV12-4 and J is TRBJ2-1; 10 nucleotides agree with TRBD2. The CDR3 runs 15 residues. Trimming at V came to 3 bases and at J to 9 bases, leaving 8 bases not matched to a gene. This CDR3 reads CASSFQREGQGEQFF. In DNA, the CDR3 is TGTGCCAGCAGTTTTCAGCGGGAGGGCCAGGGTGAGCAGTTCTTC.

This clonotype showed up many times. The genes are TRBV20-1 and TRBJ2-1; D tentatively reads TRBD1 or TRBD2 (5 bases each). V gave up 6 bases and J gave up 10 bases, with 25 bases separating them. CDR3 length: 15 amino acids. Germline values: CDR1 DFQATT, CDR2 SNEGSKA (reference sequence). The CDR3 region has the DNA TGCAGTGCCTATACCGGGACGGGCGTAATTAAGGAGCAGTTCTTC. Amino acid sequence: CSAYTGTGVIKEQFF.

This clonotype occurred many times. At one boundary the junction diverges from the germline segment, which might be a read error. This chain uses TRBV7-7 with TRBJ2-2; 7 nucleotides align to TRBD2. The CDR3 sequence is 16 residues long. Germline CDR1 is SSHAT and CDR2 is FNYEAQ (reference sequence). CDR3 DNA: TGTGCTAGCAGCCCGTCCGGGACTATTAACACCGGGGAGCTGTTTTTT. It encodes CASSPSGTINTGELFF.

This clonotype was seen many times. The chain carries TRBV27 and TRBJ2-7, with 13 bases that match TRBD2. This CDR3 has 18 residues. Germline V CDR1 and CDR2: MNHEY, SMNVEV (reference sequence). Trimming took 7 bases from V and 3 from J; bases not matched to a gene: 15. In nucleotides, the CDR3 is TGTGCCAGCACGGGACCGGGACTAGCGGGATCGGCTCTCTACGAGCAGTACTTC. Its protein is CASTGPGLAGSALYEQYF.

This clonotype came up many times. The chain uses TRBV7-2 and TRBJ1-2; a possible D gene is TRBD1 (5 bases). In germline, CDR1 is SGHTA, CDR2 FQGNSA. V lost 8 bases to trimming and J lost 2 bases, with 15 bases between them. This CDR3 has 14 residues. CDR3 nucleotides: TGTGCCAGCCGGGGCACAGAGGGAAACTATGGCTACACCTTC. Residues: CASRGTEGNYGYTF.

By share of the sample, this clonotype is medium-sized. The V gene is TRBV5-4, the J gene TRBJ2-1; no clear D gene. This CDR3 region has 14 residues. Trimming removed 5 bases from V and 0 bases from J, with 9 bases in between. Per germline, CDR1 SGHNT and CDR2 YYREEE (reference sequence). DNA of the CDR3: TGTGCCAGCAGGGATCAGAGCTCCTACAATGAGCAGTTCTTC. This sequence encodes CASRDQSSYNEQFF.

This clonotype was recorded many times. The J gene is TRBJ1-5, the V gene TRBV2; 7 nucleotides match TRBD1. The germline V gene has CDR1 SNHLY and CDR2 FYNNEI. The CDR3 consists of 14 residues. The junction had 4 bases not matched to a gene; V was cut back by 6 bases and J by 2 bases. CDR3 in amino acids: CASSPDRGNQPQHF. As DNA, the CDR3 is TGTGCCAGCAGCCCCGACAGGGGCAATCAGCCCCAGCATTTT.